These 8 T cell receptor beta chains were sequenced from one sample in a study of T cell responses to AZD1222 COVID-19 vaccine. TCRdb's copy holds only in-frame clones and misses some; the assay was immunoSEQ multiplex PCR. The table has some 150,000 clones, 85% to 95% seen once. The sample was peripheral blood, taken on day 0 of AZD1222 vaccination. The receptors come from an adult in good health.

CDR3 sequence (DNA): TGTGCCAGCAGCGTGAACGTCGGGAGCAGGGGAAACTATGGCTACACCTTC. Translation gives CASSVNVGSRGNYGYTF. V is TRBV9 and J is TRBJ1-2; D possibly corresponds to TRBD1 (6 bases). CDR1 and CDR2 (germline): SGDLS, YYNGEE. V gave up 2 bases and J gave up 2 bases, with 19 bases separating them. The CDR3 totals 17 residues.

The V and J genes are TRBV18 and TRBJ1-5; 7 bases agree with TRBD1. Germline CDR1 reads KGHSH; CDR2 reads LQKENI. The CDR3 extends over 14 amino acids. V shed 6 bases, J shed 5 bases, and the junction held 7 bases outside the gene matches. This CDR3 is CASSETGYYQPQHF. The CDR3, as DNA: TGTGCCAGCTCGGAGACAGGGTACTATCAGCCCCAGCATTTT.

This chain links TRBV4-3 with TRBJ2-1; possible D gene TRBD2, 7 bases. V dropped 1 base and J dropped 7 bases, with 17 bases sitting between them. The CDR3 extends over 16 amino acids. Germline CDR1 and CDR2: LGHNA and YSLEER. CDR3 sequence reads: CASSQGGGRVINEQFF. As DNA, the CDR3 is TGCGCCAGCAGCCAAGGGGGGGGCAGGGTAATAAATGAGCAGTTCTTC.

This chain's CDR3 is CASGPGRNYEQYV. In DNA form, the CDR3 reads TGTGCCAGCGGCCCGGGGCGTAACTACGAGCAGTACGTC. The gene calls are TRBV5-6 and TRBJ2-7; D possibly uses TRBD1 or TRBD2 (5 bases each). Per germline, CDR1 SGHDT and CDR2 YYEEEE. CDR3 length: 13 residues. Trimming shortened V by 7 bases and J by 3 bases, and 14 bases separated the two germline ends.

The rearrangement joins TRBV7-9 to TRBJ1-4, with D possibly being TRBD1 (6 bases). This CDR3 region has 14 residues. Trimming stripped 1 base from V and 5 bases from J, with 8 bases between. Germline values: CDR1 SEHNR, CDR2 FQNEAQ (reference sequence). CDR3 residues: CASSLVDRNEKLFF. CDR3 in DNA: TGTGCCAGCAGCTTAGTAGACAGGAATGAAAAACTGTTTTTT.

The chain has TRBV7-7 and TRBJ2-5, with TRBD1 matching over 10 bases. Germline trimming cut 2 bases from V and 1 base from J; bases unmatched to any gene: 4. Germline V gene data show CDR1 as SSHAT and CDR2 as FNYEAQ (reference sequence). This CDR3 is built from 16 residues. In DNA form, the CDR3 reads TGTGCCAGCAGCTTACTACGGGACAGGGGCCAAGAGACCCAGTACTTC. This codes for CASSLLRDRGQETQYF.

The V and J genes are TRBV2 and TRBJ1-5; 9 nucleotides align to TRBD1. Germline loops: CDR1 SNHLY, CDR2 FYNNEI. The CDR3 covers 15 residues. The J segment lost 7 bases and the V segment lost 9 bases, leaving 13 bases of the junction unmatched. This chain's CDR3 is CASQWLGQGGQPQHF. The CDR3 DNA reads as TGTGCCAGTCAGTGGCTGGGACAGGGCGGCCAGCCCCAGCATTTT.

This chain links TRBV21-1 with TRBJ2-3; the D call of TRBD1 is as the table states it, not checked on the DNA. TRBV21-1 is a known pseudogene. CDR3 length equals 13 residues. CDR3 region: CASRTEDLYPQYF. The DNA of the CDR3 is TGTGCCAGCAGAACAGAAGACCTCTATCCGCAGTATTTT.